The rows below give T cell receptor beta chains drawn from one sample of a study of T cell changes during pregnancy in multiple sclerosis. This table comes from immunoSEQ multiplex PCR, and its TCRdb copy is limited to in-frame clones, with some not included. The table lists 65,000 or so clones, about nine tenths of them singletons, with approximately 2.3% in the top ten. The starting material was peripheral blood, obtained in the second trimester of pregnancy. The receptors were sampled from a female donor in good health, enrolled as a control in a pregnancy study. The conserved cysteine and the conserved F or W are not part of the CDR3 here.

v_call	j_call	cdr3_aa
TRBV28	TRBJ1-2	ASRGRDYGYT
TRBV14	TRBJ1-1	ASSQGWQVEAF
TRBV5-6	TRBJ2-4	ASSLVRGKQY
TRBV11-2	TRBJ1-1	ASKSTGDWTEAF
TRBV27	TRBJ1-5	ASSLWGGNQPQH
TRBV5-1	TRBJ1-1	ATPGGTVAIEAF
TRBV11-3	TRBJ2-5	ASSLAFGEGGETQY
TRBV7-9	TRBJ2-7	ASSLAPDRGPPYEQY
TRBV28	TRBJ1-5	ASSQGGQPQH
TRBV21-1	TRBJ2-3	ASSSPPDRSYTQY
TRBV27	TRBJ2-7	ASSSGLPAYSYEQY
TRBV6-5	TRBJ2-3	ATLATGSTDTQY
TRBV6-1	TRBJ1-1	ASSDNSEAF
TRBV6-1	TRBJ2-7	ASSSQVYEQY
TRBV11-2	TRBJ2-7	ASSLGTAMYEQY
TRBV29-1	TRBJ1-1	SANQRGGTEAF
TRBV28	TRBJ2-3	ASSLRGTDTQY
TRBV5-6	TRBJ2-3	ASSSARLNTDTQY
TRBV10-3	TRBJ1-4	AISEYTGGEEKLF
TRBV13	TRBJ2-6	ASSLGRGSGANVLT
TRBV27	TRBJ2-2	ASSSAPRVLVTGELF
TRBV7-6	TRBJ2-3	ASSFRLAGVRDTQY